This TCR beta chain was profiled in a study of Ad26.COV2.S vaccination and SARS-CoV-2 variants (dated by TCRdb to the early 2020s). In terms of the full investigation: Vaccine-arm donors came from COV1001, a multicentre, randomized, double-blind, placebo-controlled phase I-IIa trial of Ad26.COV2.S in healthy adults. A total of around 32 samples were included in the TCR-sequenced set, comprising roughly 19 Ad26.COV2.S vaccine recipients, 5 placebo recipients and 8 SARS-CoV-2 convalescent individuals. Ad26.COV2.S was administered intramuscularly at 5 x 10^10 or 1 x 10^11 viral particles, either as a single shot or as two shots given 56 days apart. Blinding of investigators to trial group allocation was maintained during experiments and outcome assessment. Participants in the trial were split at random into five groups of five each, receiving low-dose or high-dose Ad26.COV2.S once or twice, or else placebo on both occasions. TCRbeta repertoire sequencing was used to assess the specificity and breadth of SARS-CoV-2-reactive T cell receptors after Ad26.COV2.S vaccination. The study at large found these results: Vaccine and placebo recipients had comparable non-spike TCR breadth, which fits with the vaccine containing only spike. The authors noted that total T cell responses may have been underestimated by the TCR breadth and depth analyses. Higher spike-specific TCR breadth was observed in Ad26.COV2.S recipients than in placebo recipients (P = 0.0014). The study was not powered to compare responses between vaccine doses or regimens. After vaccination, spike-specific CD8+ and CD4+ T cell responses were reported to show substantial breadth.

The CDR3 runs 14 amino acids, cysteine and phenylalanine included. This entry keeps only the CDR3 DNA: 42 bases, framed from base 1. According to the germline V gene (reference sequence), CDR1 reads SEHNR and CDR2 reads FQNEAQ. Trimming accounts for 4 bases at V and 10 bases at J, while the number of junction bases matched to no gene is 9. Regarding this clone: This receptor's antigen is unknown. No much larger clone exists at a distance of one base, and base qualities are not known.

Explained via the paper, the treatment or condition label denotes: around 19 received Ad26.COV2.S at low or high dose, single or two shots; 5 received placebo; per-sample allocation not given. For vaccine and placebo recipients, repertoires were sequenced using samples collected on day 63 after the first injection. In Cohort 1b, about two dozen adults aged 18-55 years were enrolled at a single site in Boston, USA, between 29 July and 7 August 2020. As a vaccine, Ad26.COV2.S was a replication-incompetent adenovirus type 26 vector that expressed a prefusion-stabilized SARS-CoV-2 spike protein derived from the original Wuhan strain. TCRbeta CDR3 regions were sequenced with the immunoSEQ Assay. After extraction, genomic DNA underwent amplification by bias-controlled multiplex PCR, followed by high-throughput sequencing. Processing in the source paper ran as follows. To quantify the absolute abundance of every unique TCRbeta CDR3 region, sequences were collapsed and filtered. T cell fraction was estimated by normalization of TCRbeta template counts to usable DNA, with usable DNA being measured through amplification of reference genes present in all nucleated cells. Repertoire TCRs were annotated as SARS-CoV-2-specific when V gene, CDR3 amino acid sequence and J gene were exactly matched to a known reactive TCR set. The reference SARS-CoV-2 TCR set came from MIRA and was filtered for enrichment in COVID-19-positive ImmuneCODE repertoires, removing public or cross-reactive TCRs. Based on the MIRA antigens, annotated TCRs were further analysed at the level of specific ORF or position within ORF. Breadth was defined as the number of annotated unique rearrangements divided by the total number of unique productive rearrangements, and depth was defined as the summed frequency of the annotated unique rearrangements. Two-sided Wilcoxon rank-sum tests were used to compare TCR breadth between groups. The table was pulled from immuneACCESS by TCRdb, which kept in-frame rearrangements only. Such tables lose some clones; where checked, under half of the loss comes from unresolved V genes, and the rest has no known cause. The DNA was the basis for D and trimming; V, J and clone size are from that table. The table for this sample lists some 290,000 clones; roughly 80% of them were counted only once. Of the sample, roughly 2% falls within the top ten clones.

Sequences were derived from peripheral blood, sampled in a trial of Ad26.COV2.S vaccine versus placebo. Here the chain combines TRBV7-9 and TRBJ2-1, and 8 bases in between align with TRBD1. The receptor was derived from a person between 18 and 65 years old who received the Ad26.COV2.S COVID-19 vaccine or a placebo. The nucleotide sequence is TGTGCCAGCAGCTCCTGGACAGGGAATGAGGAGCAGTTCTTC. Translation gives CASSSWTGNEEQFF.